Each of the 25 T cell receptor beta chains below was sequenced from the same sample in a study of CD8 T cells in Susac syndrome. RNA was extracted with the RNeasy kit, and a quantity of roughly 0.45 to 1 ug was reverse transcribed using random hexamers. TCRdb reanalysed the immunoSEQ multiplex PCR reads using MiXCR and keeps one entry per CDR3 protein. The table has 200,000 or so distinct CDR3 sequences, roughly nine tenths seen once; the top ten hold approximately 0.13%. The specimen was CD8+ T cells from PBMCs. These receptors were taken from a human donor with multiple sclerosis.

In DNA, the CDR3 is TGCGCCAGCAGCCCGACGACTAGCGGGTATTACAATGAGCAGTTCTTC. The encoded protein is CASSPTTSGYYNEQFF. The chain is built from TRBV5-1 and TRBJ2-1; 10 bases align to TRBD2. Germline-derived CDR1 and CDR2 are SGHRS and YFSETQ. The ends lost 4 bases at V and 4 bases at J; junction bases unmatched: 8. There are 16 residues in the CDR3.

The genes are TRBV24-1 and TRBJ1-2; no reliable D call. Germline CDR1 is KGHDR and CDR2 is SFDVKD. The CDR3 covers 14 residues. V lost 4 bases, J lost 7 bases, and 15 bases lay in between. The DNA of the CDR3 is TGTGCCACCAGTGACCTTAAGGACGTCGGTGGCTACACCTTC. It specifies CATSDLKDVGGYTF.

V is TRBV27 and J is TRBJ1-6, with D unclear. Germline V gives CDR1 MNHEY, CDR2 SMNVEV (reference sequence). V gave up 0 bases and J gave up 3 bases, with 9 bases separating them. CDR3 length equals 16 residues. The CDR3 DNA is TGTGCCAGCAGTTTATCCCAAAGATTCTATAATTCACCCCTCCACTTT. Its protein product is CASSLSQRFYNSPLHF.

The chain recombines TRBV7-9 with TRBJ2-3; 11 nucleotides match TRBD2. The CDR3 runs 15 residues. Trimming took 6 bases from V and 7 from J; bases not matched to a gene: 9. Germline V gives CDR1 SEHNR, CDR2 FQNEAQ (reference sequence). The CDR3 here is CASRPGLAAHNTQYF. In nucleotides, the CDR3 is TGTGCCAGCAGACCGGGACTAGCGGCACACAATACGCAGTATTTT.

The chain is built from TRBV6-1 and TRBJ1-1, with unresolved D. V lost 2 bases to trimming and J lost 0 bases, with 10 bases between them. CDR1 MNHNS and CDR2 SASEGT come from the germline V gene. The CDR3 sequence is 15 residues long. The CDR3 protein is CASSELGTVNTEAFF. DNA of the CDR3: TGTGCCAGCAGTGAACTGGGTACAGTGAACACTGAAGCTTTCTTT.

The CDR3 sequence: CASKIWGGNQPQHF. The CDR3 coding sequence is TGTGCCAGCAAAATTTGGGGCGGCAATCAGCCCCAGCATTTT. The rearrangement joins TRBV2 to TRBJ1-5, with a weak D call TRBD1 (5 bases). This CDR3 has 14 amino acids. Germline CDR1 SNHLY, CDR2 FYNNEI. V lost 7 bases, J lost 2 bases, and 12 bases lay in between. The complete variable domain, with remaining parts taken from reference TRBV2 and TRBJ1-5, reads EPEVTQTPSHQVTQMGQEVILRCVPISNHLYFYWYRQILGQKVEFLVSFYNNEISEKSEIFDDQFSVERPDGSNFTLKIRSTKLEDSAMYFCASKIWGGNQPQHFGDGTRLSIL.

This sequence joins TRBV6-2 or TRBV6-3 and TRBJ2-3; no clear D gene. The CDR3 loop spans 12 amino acids. Between the trimmed V and J ends, which lost 2 bases and 6 bases, there was a span of 6 bases. Germline assignment: CDR1 MNHEY and CDR2 SVGEGT. The CDR3 protein is CASSYAVDTQYF. The CDR3 region has the DNA TGTGCCAGCAGTTACGCAGTGGATACGCAGTATTTT.

This chain links TRBV30 with TRBJ1-2; unclear D gene. V lost 4 bases and J lost 1, with 7 bases in between. Germline V gives CDR1 GTSNPN, CDR2 SVGIG (reference sequence). The CDR3 runs 12 residues. CDR3 loop: CAWTGLNYGYTF. CDR3 coding DNA: TGTGCCTGGACAGGCCTTAACTATGGCTACACCTTC.

V usage is TRBV5-4 and J usage is TRBJ2-7; D might be TRBD2 (6 bases). V lost 0 bases and J lost 3, with 10 bases in between. Per the germline V gene, CDR1 is SGHNT and CDR2 is YYREEE (reference sequence). The CDR3 has 14 amino acids. The DNA for the CDR3 is TGTGCCAGCAGCTTGGTGGGGGGAGGCTACGAGCAGTACTTC. Amino acids: CASSLVGGGYEQYF.

The chain links TRBV4-1 to TRBJ1-2, with D possibly matching TRBD1 (5 bases). V was shortened by 1 base and J by 4 bases, with 13 bases between the two germline ends. The V gene's germline CDR1 is MGHRA and CDR2 YSYEKL. The CDR3 length is 15 residues. The CDR3 nucleotides read TGCGCCAGCAGCCAAGCGGGGGGATTGAGCTATGGCTACACCTTC. Protein sequence: CASSQAGGLSYGYTF.

V is TRBV19 and J is TRBJ2-1; a possible D gene is TRBD2 (5 bases). This CDR3 has 13 amino acids. Trimming stripped 5 bases from V and 3 bases from J, with 8 bases between. Germline loops: CDR1 LNHDA, CDR2 SQIVND (reference sequence). CDR3 amino acids: CASSLTNYNEQFF. CDR3 in DNA: TGTGCCAGTAGTCTGACTAACTACAATGAGCAGTTCTTC.

The chain employs TRBV7-9 and TRBJ1-2; D gene unclear. CDR1 is SEHNR, CDR2 FQNEAQ, per germline (reference sequence). Between the trimmed V and J ends, which lost 5 bases and 8 bases, there was a span of 18 bases. The CDR3 runs 14 residues. Written as DNA, the CDR3 is TGTGCCAGCAGCGCCTCGTGGGAGGTGCACGGCTACACCTTC. Translated: CASSASWEVHGYTF.

The gene calls are TRBV9 and TRBJ2-2, with 10 nucleotides matching TRBD2. This CDR3 is built from 16 residues. The junction had 8 bases not matched to a gene; V was cut back by 3 bases and J by 6 bases. The germline V gene has CDR1 SGDLS and CDR2 YYNGEE. CDR3 sequence reads: CASSGLAGVGAGELFF. The CDR3 region has the DNA TGTGCCAGCAGCGGGCTAGCGGGAGTTGGGGCCGGGGAGCTGTTTTTT.

CDR3 sequence (DNA): TGCGCCAGCAGCCAAGGAGCAGCGAGCAGACGGTTCTTC. It yields the protein CASSQGAASRRFF. The V call is TRBV4-1, the J call TRBJ2-1; D not certain. The CDR3 is 13 amino acids. V lost 1 base, J lost 15 bases, and 16 bases lay in between. Per germline, CDR1 MGHRA and CDR2 YSYEKL.

This chain uses TRBV7-6 with TRBJ2-7; no clear D gene. CDR3 size: 13 residues. Trimming removed 5 bases from V and 4 bases from J, with 12 bases in between. CDR1 and CDR2 (germline): SGHVS, FNYEAQ. The CDR3 DNA follows: TGTGCCAGCAGCCATGGGCCCACATACGAGCAGTACTTC. Translating it yields CASSHGPTYEQYF. The full variable domain, rest sourced from reference TRBV7-6 and TRBJ2-7, is GAGVSQSPRYKVTKRGQDVALRCDPISGHVSLYWYRQALGQGPEFLTYFNYEAQQDKSGLPNDRFSAERPEGSISTLTIQRTEQRDSAMYRCASSHGPTYEQYFGPGTRLTVT.

The gene calls are TRBV5-6 and TRBJ2-7; D possibly matches TRBD1 or TRBD2 (7 bases each). The V end lost 4 bases, the J end lost 2 bases, and 16 bases lay between the germline ends. Germline assignment: CDR1 SGHDT and CDR2 YYEEEE. The CDR3 sequence is 15 residues long. The CDR3 loop is CASSPGTAGPYEQYF. The CDR3 nucleotides are TGTGCCAGCAGCCCCGGGACAGCGGGGCCCTACGAGCAGTACTTC.

The chain couples TRBV21-1 to TRBJ1-5. TRBV21-1 counts as a pseudogene. The CDR3 has 14 residues. The CDR3 loop is CASSWDLTDQPQHF. Here the CDR3 DNA reads TGTGCCAGCAGCTGGGACCTCACCGATCAGCCCCAGCATTTT.

The V call is TRBV10-2, the J call TRBJ2-7; D may be TRBD1 (6 bases). The CDR3 loop spans 15 amino acids. The germline V gene encodes CDR1 WSHSY and CDR2 SAAADI. Trimming removed 6 bases at V and 0 bases at J, with 15 bases between. In DNA form, the CDR3 reads TGCGCCAGCAGCCCCCTGACAGGCTACTCCTACGAGCAGTACTTC. Its translation: CASSPLTGYSYEQYF.

The CDR3 reads CASSIGGGNTEAFF. The CDR3 nucleotides are TGTGCCAGTAGTATAGGTGGGGGTAACACTGAAGCTTTCTTT. The chain uses TRBV19 and TRBJ1-1; a weak D match, TRBD1 (5 bases). Trimming pared 1 base from V and 2 bases from J, leaving 8 bases between. Germline V CDR1 and CDR2: LNHDA, SQIVND (reference sequence). The CDR3 has 14 amino acids.

This clonotype was detected only once. The DNA of the CDR3 is TGCAGCGTTGACGAGGGTAAGAACACTGAAGCTTTCTTT. It specifies CSVDEGKNTEAFF. V and J are TRBV29-1 and TRBJ1-1; no definite D call. The germline CDR1 and CDR2 sequences are SQVTM and ANQGSEA. This CDR3 spans 13 amino acids. The V and J ends lost 3 bases and 1 base respectively, with 9 bases between them.

The chain has TRBV29-1 and TRBJ2-3, with 10 nucleotides matching TRBD1. The junction had 10 bases not matched to a gene; V was cut back by 3 bases and J by 4 bases. Per the germline V gene, CDR1 is SQVTM and CDR2 is ANQGSEA. This CDR3 comprises 16 residues. CDR3 nucleotides: TGCAGCGTTGAGGGGACTTGGACAGGGGGAGCAGATACGCAGTATTTT. Amino acid sequence: CSVEGTWTGGADTQYF.

The chain is built from TRBV24-1 and TRBJ2-1, with 7 bases matching TRBD1. V was pared by 4 bases and J by 9 bases, with 8 bases of the junction left unmatched. Germline values: CDR1 KGHDR, CDR2 SFDVKD. The CDR3 sequence is 14 residues long. DNA for the CDR3: TGTGCCACCAGTGACCTGGGACAGCGAGGTGAGCAGTTCTTC. Its protein product is CATSDLGQRGEQFF.

The chain couples TRBV6-5 to TRBJ2-7; D assignment may be TRBD1 or TRBD2 (5 bases each). Germline loops: CDR1 MNHEY, CDR2 SVGAGI. CDR3 size: 12 residues. The V gene lost 2 bases and the J gene lost 6 bases, with 8 bases spanning the gap. The CDR3 DNA reads TGTGCCAGCAGTTACCCAGGGACCGAGCAGTACTTC. Translated, it gives CASSYPGTEQYF.

The J gene is TRBJ1-2, the V gene TRBV28, with no clear D. Germline V lookup: CDR1 MDHEN, CDR2 SYDVKM. V was shortened by 7 bases and J by 3 bases, with 21 bases between the two germline ends. This CDR3 has 16 amino acids. The chain's CDR3 is CASTGRVLRGDYGYTF. The CDR3 DNA reads as TGTGCCAGCACCGGGCGGGTCCTACGGGGAGACTATGGCTACACCTTC.

The chain combines TRBV6-2 or TRBV6-3 with TRBJ2-3; maybe TRBD2 (5 bases). The V end lost 5 bases, the J end lost 1 base, and 16 bases lay between the germline ends. The CDR3 has 16 residues. The germline V gene has CDR1 MNHEY and CDR2 SVGEGT. The CDR3 nucleotides are TGTGCCAGCAGTGACCGGACTGTTCTTGGCACAGATACGCAGTATTTT. It translates to CASSDRTVLGTDTQYF.